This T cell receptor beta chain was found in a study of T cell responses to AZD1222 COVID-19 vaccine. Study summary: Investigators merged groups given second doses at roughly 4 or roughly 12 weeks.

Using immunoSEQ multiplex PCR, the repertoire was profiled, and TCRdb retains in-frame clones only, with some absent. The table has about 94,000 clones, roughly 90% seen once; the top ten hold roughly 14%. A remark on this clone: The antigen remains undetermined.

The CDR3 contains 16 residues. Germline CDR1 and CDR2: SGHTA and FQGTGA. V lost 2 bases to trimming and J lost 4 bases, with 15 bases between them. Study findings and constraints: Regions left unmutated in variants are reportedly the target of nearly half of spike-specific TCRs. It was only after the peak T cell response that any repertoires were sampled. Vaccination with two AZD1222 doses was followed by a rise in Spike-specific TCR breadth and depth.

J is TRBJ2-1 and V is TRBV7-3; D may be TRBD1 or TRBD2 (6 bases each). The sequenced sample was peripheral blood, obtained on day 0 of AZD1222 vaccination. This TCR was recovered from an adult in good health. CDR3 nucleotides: TGTGCCAGCAGCTTAGGGGGGCTAGCCGGTTACAATGAGCAGTTCTTC. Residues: CASSLGGLAGYNEQFF.